The T cell receptor beta chain described here comes from a study of blood T cell repertoires in COVID-19. CDR3 size: 16 residues. Trimming cost V 1 base and J 2 bases, with 13 bases left between them. Looked up from germline, CDR1 is SGHTA and CDR2 is FQGNSA. The method was immunoSEQ multiplex PCR; TCRdb's version includes in-frame clones alone and lacks a portion of them. The repertoire holds some 200,000 clones, with approximately 85% as singletons. The J gene is TRBJ2-3, the V gene TRBV7-2, with D unclear. Sequenced material: peripheral blood. The receptor comes from a woman in her 70s with COVID-19, enrolled during active disease. The CDR3 loop reads CASSLVGRQSTDTQYF. The CDR3, as DNA: TGTGCCAGCAGCTTAGTGGGCAGGCAGTCCACAGATACGCAGTATTTT.